This T cell receptor beta chain stems from a study of T cells after posttransplantation cyclophosphamide. Findings of the study overall: Later post-transplant blood repertoires were often dominated by donor CD8+ memory clones. TRB overlap between skin or GI tissue T cells and blood was limited. Recipient CMV seropositivity and CMV reactivation strongly tracked TRB clonality.

The related graft donor's blood sample was taken on the day of bone marrow donation. Here immunoSEQ multiplex PCR was the method, and the copy in TCRdb shows in-frame clones only, minus some. Listed for the sample are 40,000 or so clones, none seen a single time. This CDR3 is 12 amino acids long. Germline V lookup: CDR1 SGHAT, CDR2 FQNNGV. V was cut by 2 bases and J by 6 bases, with 8 bases left in between. This clone was seen repeatedly, ten times or more. Its cognate antigen is unknown. This clonotype originated in a man younger than 45 in good health and a related stem cell transplant donor. V usage is TRBV11-2 and J usage is TRBJ2-7, with unresolved D. Sequencing used PBMCs. As DNA, the CDR3 is TGTGCCAGCAGCTTAAGGCGGTTCGAGCAGTACTTC. Protein sequence: CASSLRRFEQYF.